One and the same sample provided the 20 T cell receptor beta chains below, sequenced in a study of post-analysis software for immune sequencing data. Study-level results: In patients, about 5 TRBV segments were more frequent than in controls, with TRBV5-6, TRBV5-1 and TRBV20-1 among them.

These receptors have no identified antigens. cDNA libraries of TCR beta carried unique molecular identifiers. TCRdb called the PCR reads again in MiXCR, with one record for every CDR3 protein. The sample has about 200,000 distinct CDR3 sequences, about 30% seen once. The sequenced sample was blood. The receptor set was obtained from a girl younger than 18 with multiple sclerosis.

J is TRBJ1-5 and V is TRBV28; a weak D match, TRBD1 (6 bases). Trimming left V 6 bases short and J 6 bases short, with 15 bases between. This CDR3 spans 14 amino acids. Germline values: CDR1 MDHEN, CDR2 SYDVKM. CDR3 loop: CASRPGDRGQPQHF. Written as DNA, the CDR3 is TGTGCCAGCAGGCCAGGGGATCGGGGTCAGCCCCAGCATTTT.

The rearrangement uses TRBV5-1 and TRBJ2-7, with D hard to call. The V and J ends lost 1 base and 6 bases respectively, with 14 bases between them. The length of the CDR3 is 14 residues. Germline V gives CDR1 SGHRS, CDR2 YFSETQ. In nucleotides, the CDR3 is TGCGCCAGCAGCTTGCAGGAGTTGACGGGCGAGCAGTACTTC. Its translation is CASSLQELTGEQYF.

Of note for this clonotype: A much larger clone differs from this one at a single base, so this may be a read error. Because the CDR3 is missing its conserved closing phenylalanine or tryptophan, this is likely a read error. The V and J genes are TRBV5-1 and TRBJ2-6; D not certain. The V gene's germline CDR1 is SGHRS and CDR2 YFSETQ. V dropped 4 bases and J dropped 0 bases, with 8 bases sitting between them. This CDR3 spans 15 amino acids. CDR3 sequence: CASSVAISGANVLTY. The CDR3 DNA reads TGCGCCAGCAGCGTCGCGATCTCTGGGGCCAACGTCCTGACTTAC.

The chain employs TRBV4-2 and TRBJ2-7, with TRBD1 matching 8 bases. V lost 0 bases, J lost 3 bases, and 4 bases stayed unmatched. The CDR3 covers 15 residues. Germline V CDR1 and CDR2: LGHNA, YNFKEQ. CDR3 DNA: TGTGCCAGCAGCCAAGATGCCAGGGGGCTCTACGAGCAGTACTTC. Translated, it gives CASSQDARGLYEQYF.

The CDR3 DNA is TGTGCCAGGATCAAAAGGACAGGGCCGATCTCCTACGAGCAGTACTTC. Its translation: CARIKRTGPISYEQYF. This sequence joins TRBV7-2 and TRBJ2-7, with 8 bases lining up with TRBD1. The V gene end was trimmed by 9 bases and the J gene end by 0 bases; junction bases not matched to a gene: 13. There are 16 residues in the CDR3. Germline assignment: CDR1 SGHTA and CDR2 FQGNSA.

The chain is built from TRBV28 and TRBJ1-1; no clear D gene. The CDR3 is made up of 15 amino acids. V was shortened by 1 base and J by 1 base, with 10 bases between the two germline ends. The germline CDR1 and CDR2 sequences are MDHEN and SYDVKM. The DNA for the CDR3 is TGTGCCAGCAGTTTATCGGCCATTCGGAACACTGAAGCTTTCTTT. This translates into CASSLSAIRNTEAFF.

CDR3 amino acids: CASSFLPGQGASTNTGELFF. CDR3 in DNA: TGTGCCAGCAGTTTCTTACCAGGACAGGGGGCCTCAACGAACACCGGGGAGCTGTTTTTT. The chain links TRBV28 to TRBJ2-2; 11 bases line up with TRBD1. The CDR3 sequence is 20 residues long. Germline CDR1 MDHEN, CDR2 SYDVKM. V shed 3 bases, J shed 0 bases, and the junction held 12 bases outside the gene matches.

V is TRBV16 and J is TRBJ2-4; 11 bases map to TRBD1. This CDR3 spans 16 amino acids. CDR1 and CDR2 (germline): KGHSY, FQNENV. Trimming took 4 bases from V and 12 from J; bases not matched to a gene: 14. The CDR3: CASSPGTGGSDATQYF. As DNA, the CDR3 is TGTGCCAGCAGCCCCGGGACAGGGGGTTCGGACGCCACTCAGTACTTC.

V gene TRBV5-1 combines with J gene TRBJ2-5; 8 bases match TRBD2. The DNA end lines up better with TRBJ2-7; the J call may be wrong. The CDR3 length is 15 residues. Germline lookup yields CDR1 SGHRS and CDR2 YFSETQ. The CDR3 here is CASNESGLGSYEQYF. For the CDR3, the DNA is TGCGCCAGCAACGAATCGGGACTAGGGTCCTACGAGCAGTACTTC.

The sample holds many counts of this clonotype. DNA for the CDR3: TGTGCCTCGGGGCTAGGAGAGACCCAGTACTTC. Protein sequence: CASGLGETQYF. The V gene is TRBV12-3 or TRBV12-4, the J gene TRBJ2-5; perhaps D is TRBD1 or TRBD2 (5 bases each). V was trimmed by 11 bases and J by 4 bases, leaving 11 bases between them. The CDR3 sequence is 11 residues long.

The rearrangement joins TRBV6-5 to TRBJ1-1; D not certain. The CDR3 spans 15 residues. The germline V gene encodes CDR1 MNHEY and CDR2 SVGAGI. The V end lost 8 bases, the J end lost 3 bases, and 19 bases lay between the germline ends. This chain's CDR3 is CASAETLPMDTEAFF. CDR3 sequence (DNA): TGTGCCAGCGCCGAGACCCTCCCCATGGACACTGAAGCTTTCTTT.

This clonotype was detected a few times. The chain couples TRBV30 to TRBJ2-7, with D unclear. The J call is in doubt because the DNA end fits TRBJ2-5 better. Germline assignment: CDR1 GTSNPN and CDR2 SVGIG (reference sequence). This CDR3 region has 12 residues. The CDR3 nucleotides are TGTGCCTGGAGTTCGGCAAATTGGACCCAGTACTTC. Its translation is CAWSSANWTQYF.

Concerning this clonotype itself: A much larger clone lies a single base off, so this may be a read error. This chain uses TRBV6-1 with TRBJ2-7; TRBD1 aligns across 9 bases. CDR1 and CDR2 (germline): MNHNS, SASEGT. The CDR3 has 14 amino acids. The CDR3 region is CACSERDRDYEQYF. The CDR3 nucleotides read TGTGCCTGCAGTGAGCGGGACAGGGACTACGAGCAGTACTTC.

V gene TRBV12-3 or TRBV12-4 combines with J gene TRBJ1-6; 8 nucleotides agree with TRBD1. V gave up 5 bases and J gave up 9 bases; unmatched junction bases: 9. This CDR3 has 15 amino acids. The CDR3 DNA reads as TGTGCCAGCAGTACTAACCAGGGGGCTGGTTCACCCCTCCACTTT. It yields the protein CASSTNQGAGSPLHF.

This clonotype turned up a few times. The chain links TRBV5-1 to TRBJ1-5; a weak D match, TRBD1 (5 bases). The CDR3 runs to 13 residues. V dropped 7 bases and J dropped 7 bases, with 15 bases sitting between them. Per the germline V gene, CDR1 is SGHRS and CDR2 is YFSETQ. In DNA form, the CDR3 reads TGCGCCAGCGCCCTTTCGGGGGACCAGCCCCAGCATTTT. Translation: CASALSGDQPQHF.

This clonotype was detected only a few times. CDR3 in DNA: TGCAGTGCTAGACCTGGGACAGGGGGCGAAAAACTGTTTTTT. Translating it yields CSARPGTGGEKLFF. The chain links TRBV20-1 to TRBJ1-4; 12 bases agree with TRBD1. Trimming at V came to 2 bases and at J to 8 bases, leaving 3 bases not matched to a gene. The germline V gene has CDR1 DFQATT and CDR2 SNEGSKA (reference sequence). The CDR3 loop spans 14 amino acids.

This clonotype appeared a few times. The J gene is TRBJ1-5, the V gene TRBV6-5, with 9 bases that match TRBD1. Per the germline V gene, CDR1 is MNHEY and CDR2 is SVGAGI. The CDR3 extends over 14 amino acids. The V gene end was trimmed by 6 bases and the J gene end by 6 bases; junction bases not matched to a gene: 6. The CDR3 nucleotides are TGTGCCAGCAGCCGGACAGGGGCGGGTCAGCCCCAGCATTTT. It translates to CASSRTGAGQPQHF.

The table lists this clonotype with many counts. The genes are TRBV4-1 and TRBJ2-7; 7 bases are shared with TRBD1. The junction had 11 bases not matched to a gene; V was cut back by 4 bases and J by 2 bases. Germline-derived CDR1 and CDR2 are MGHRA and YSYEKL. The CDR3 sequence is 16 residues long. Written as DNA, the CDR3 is TGCGCCAGCAGCCCAGCATGGGACAGAAACCCCTACGAGCAGTACTTC. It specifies CASSPAWDRNPYEQYF.

CDR3 sequence reads: CASSPQGGMNTEAFF. The CDR3 bases are TGTGCCAGCAGCCCACAGGGGGGGATGAACACTGAAGCTTTCTTT. The chain has TRBV9 and TRBJ1-1, with 8 bases aligning to TRBD1. The CDR3 has 15 amino acids. V shed 4 bases, J shed 0 bases, and the junction held 5 bases outside the gene matches. From germline, CDR1 is SGDLS and CDR2 YYNGEE.

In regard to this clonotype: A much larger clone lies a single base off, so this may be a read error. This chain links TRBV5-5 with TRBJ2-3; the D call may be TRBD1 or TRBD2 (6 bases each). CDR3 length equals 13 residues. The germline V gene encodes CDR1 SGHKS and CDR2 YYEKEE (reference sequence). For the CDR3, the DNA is TGTGCCAGCAGCGAGGGGGGTCCAGATTCGCAGTATTTT. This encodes CASSEGGPDSQYF.